These T cell receptor beta chains were read from a single sample in a study of vaccination effects on CD4 cells after COVID-19. These receptors have no identified antigens. Libraries were prepared by immunoSEQ multiplex PCR; TCRdb keeps only in-frame clonotypes and omits some of them. This sample has over 25,000 clones; around 75% occur once, and the top ten carry more than 14%. The starting material was CD4+ T cells from PBMCs cultured with HCoV-229E spike peptides, obtained after COVID-19 vaccination. The source of these receptors is a human donor who received a COVID-19 vaccine. Both conserved end residues are part of each CDR3.

V	length	J	CDR3
TRBV21-1	16	TRBJ1-2	CASSGDRGLPNYGYTF
TRBV21-1	14	TRBJ2-5	CASSKERYVETQYF
TRBV12-5	14	TRBJ2-7	CASGLTSGTYEQYF
TRBV5-1	14	TRBJ1-2	CASSLGSLRDGYTF
TRBV24-1	13	TRBJ2-3	CATSDGATDTQYF
TRBV10-3	14	TRBJ1-1	CAISDRRENTEAFF
TRBV2	11	TRBJ2-1	CASRGYNEQFF
TRBV12-3/TRBV12-4	13	TRBJ1-1	CASSRTGNTEAFF
TRBV30	13	TRBJ2-5	CAWRAGPQETQYF
TRBV5-4	14	TRBJ2-7	CASSLPRRSGEQYF
TRBV5-1	19	TRBJ2-7	CASSLGLRTSGSRRDEQYF
TRBV5-1	14	TRBJ2-2	CASSSSGSTGELFF
TRBV24-1	14	TRBJ1-6	CATSSGTANSPLHF
TRBV10-2	13	TRBJ2-3	CASRDRDTDTQYF
TRBV6-5	12	TRBJ2-5	CASSLDRETQYF
TRBV14	13	TRBJ1-1	CASADGLNTEAFF
TRBV6-1	15	TRBJ1-5	CASSDGGGMNQPQHF
TRBV6-4	15	TRBJ1-2	CASSDIGTGEYGYTF
TRBV6-5	16	TRBJ2-2	CASSYSSWENTGELFF
TRBV30	13	TRBJ1-3	CAWRLYSGNTIYF